The TCR beta chain described here comes from a study of spatial heterogeneity in lung cancer (dated by TCRdb to about 2019). Background for the entire study: Beta-chain transcripts were consistently detected in greater numbers than alpha-chain transcripts, which likely reflects a higher abundance of beta-chain transcripts. In the raw uncorrected reads, each unique combination of TCR and UMI appeared on average more than ten times. TCR alpha and beta repertoires were quantitatively compared across multiple tumor regions, matched nontumor lung and blood in non-small cell lung cancer. The study linked features of the TCR repertoire to counts of nonsynonymous mutations, which were determined by whole-exome sequencing of tumor tissue. At surgery, over 200 tumor regions, 64 matched nontumor lung samples and 56 PBMC samples were TCR-sequenced for both alpha and beta chains.

The time point label, read with the paper, signifies: sample taken at primary tumor resection. Donors were 70 or so patients with early-stage, untreated non-small cell lung cancer from the lung TRACERx cohort. Whole RNA extracted from tumor and nontumor lung tissue, or from cryopreserved PBMC samples, was used for TCR sequencing without cell sorting. Only patients with enough RNA available from two or more tumor regions were chosen for TCR sequencing. A lung pathologist reviewed the tumor and adjacent nontumor lung specimens before the specimens were selected. Summary of the overall study and its limitations: Additional single-cell paired TCR alpha and beta sequencing was considered necessary to confirm, at a functional level, the hypothesis that regional TCRs recognize regional mutations.

Receptors were amplified or captured by 5' RACE. Sequencer: NextSeq 500. In the TCR library protocol, a unique molecular identifier was attached to each TCR cDNA molecule so that PCR and sequencing errors could be corrected. As for how the authors treated the data: Decombinator tools were used for TCR identification, UMI-based error correction and CDR3 extraction. Expanded TCRs were defined as those above a frequency of 2 per 1,000, corresponding to the top 1% of the tumor frequency distribution. Rényi diversity was computed with the R vegan package after subsampling each repertoire 100 times to 5,000 TCRs. To build CDR3 similarity networks, amino acid triplet string-kernel similarity was used, and CDR3s were connected when their pairwise similarity was above 0.82. TCRdb's own reprocessing of the public reads used fastp at Q25 and MiXCR and kept productive beta chains. Each CDR3 protein appears once, grouped with its most common genes and DNA. V and J calls and clone size were set by TCRdb, not the authors. The sample data list some 16,000 distinct CDR3 sequences, and 3.6% of these were observed just once. The ten biggest clones cover around 8.9% of the sample.

Including cysteine and phenylalanine, the CDR3 has 14 amino acids. Only the CDR3 DNA is retained, 42 bases long and in frame from the first base. Here V drops 4 bases and J drops 8 bases, and the junction holds 6 bases not matched to any gene. The germline V gene sets CDR1 to MNHEY and CDR2 to SVGAGI. This clonotype was recorded at least ten times. Its antigen remains undetermined. No qualities accompany the bases; no much larger clone lies one base away. Being off target in a library aimed at alpha chains, this beta chain has a size of little meaning. The sequence is built from TRBV6-5 and TRBJ1-4, and 8 junctional nucleotides match TRBD1. The material was normal lung tissue next to the tumor, obtained at surgery. This receptor was taken from a male donor with early-stage non-small cell lung cancer. In nucleotides, the sequence is TGTGCCAGCAGTTTCACAGGGGGAGGAGAAAAACTGTTTTTT. It encodes CASSFTGGGEKLFF.